These 27 T cell receptor beta chains share one sample of origin, sequenced in a study of T cells after posttransplantation cyclophosphamide. Assay: immunoSEQ multiplex PCR; the TCRdb copy retains only in-frame clones and omits some. The sample yields roughly 7,300 clones, about 90% seen once. Material for sequencing was CD4+ T cells sorted from blood. Receptor source: a woman between 50 and 59 years old in good health and a related stem cell transplant donor.

The chain has TRBV19 and TRBJ2-3; D unclear. The V end lost 4 bases, the J end lost 0 bases, and 14 bases lay between the germline ends. The CDR3 has 16 amino acids. Germline loops: CDR1 LNHDA, CDR2 SQIVND (reference sequence). The CDR3, as DNA: TGTGCCAGTAGTAGGATGGCGGTCGGTAGCACAGATACGCAGTATTTT. This translates into CASSRMAVGSTDTQYF.

This chain links TRBV18 with TRBJ2-5; D might be TRBD2 (6 bases). From germline, CDR1 is KGHSH and CDR2 LQKENI. There are 13 residues in the CDR3. V lost 2 bases, J lost 5 bases, and 9 bases lay in between. The CDR3 DNA is TGTGCCAGCTCACCAGGGGACTTGGAGACCCAGTACTTC. It encodes CASSPGDLETQYF.

The V call is TRBV5-1, the J call TRBJ1-5; D not certain. The V end was cut by 0 bases, the J end by 3 bases, with 19 bases between. Germline CDR1 reads SGHRS; CDR2 reads YFSETQ. CDR3 length: 18 residues. The CDR3 sequence: CASSLAPLGLSDNQPQHF. In DNA, the CDR3 is TGCGCCAGCAGCTTGGCTCCCCTAGGCCTGTCGGACAATCAGCCCCAGCATTTT.

The chain has TRBV5-1 and TRBJ1-1; 7 nucleotides line up with TRBD1. This CDR3 contains 16 residues. Germline V lookup: CDR1 SGHRS, CDR2 YFSETQ. With V trimmed by 0 bases and J by 6 bases, 11 bases remained unmatched. The CDR3 reads CASSLDSTGQDSEAFF. The DNA for the CDR3 is TGCGCCAGCAGCTTGGATTCGACAGGGCAGGACTCTGAAGCTTTCTTT.

The genes are TRBV15 and TRBJ2-3; TRBD1 matches 7 bases. Germline V gene sequence: CDR1 LNHNV, CDR2 YYDKDF (reference sequence). This CDR3 is 15 amino acids long. The ends lost 3 bases at V and 0 bases at J; junction bases unmatched: 3. This chain's CDR3 is CATSRLGQSTDTQYF. The CDR3 nucleotides read TGTGCCACCAGCAGGTTGGGACAGAGCACAGATACGCAGTATTTT.

The rearrangement uses TRBV5-4 and TRBJ1-2; 9 bases match TRBD1. V lost 2 bases, J lost 8 bases, and 7 bases stayed unmatched. Germline loops: CDR1 SGHNT, CDR2 YYREEE (reference sequence). The CDR3 length is 14 residues. CDR3 sequence (DNA): TGTGCCAGCAGCTTCTGGACAGGGGAGGTCGGCTACACCTTC. This translates into CASSFWTGEVGYTF.

The CDR3 nucleotides read TGTGCCAGCAGCCTCATAGGGGGCGGCACTGAAGCTTTCTTT. Protein sequence: CASSLIGGGTEAFF. V is TRBV12-1 and J is TRBJ1-1; the D call TRBD1 from the table was never checked on the DNA. TRBV12-1 is recorded as a pseudogene. The CDR3 contains 14 residues.

This rearrangement joins TRBV28 to TRBJ2-7; D is possibly TRBD1 (6 bases). With 1 base removed from V and 5 bases from J, the gap between germline ends came to 12 bases. The CDR3 length is 14 residues. In germline, CDR1 is MDHEN, CDR2 SYDVKM. The CDR3: CASSLYGTTDEQYF. The CDR3 coding sequence is TGTGCCAGCAGTTTATACGGGACAACAGACGAGCAGTACTTC. Drawing the rest from reference TRBV28 and TRBJ2-7, the complete variable domain is DVKVTQSSRYLVKRTGEKVFLECVQDMDHENMFWYRQDPGLGLRLIYFSYDVKMKEKGDIPEGYSVSREKKERFSLILESASTNQTSMYLCASSLYGTTDEQYFGPGTRLTVT.

The chain links TRBV7-9 to TRBJ2-1; 12 positions agree with TRBD2. Germline assignment: CDR1 SEHNR and CDR2 FQNEAQ (reference sequence). The CDR3 consists of 13 residues. The trim removed 5 bases at V and 13 bases at J, leaving 6 bases unmatched. The CDR3 reads CASSQGLAGVQFF. The CDR3 coding sequence is TGTGCCAGCAGCCAGGGACTAGCGGGCGTACAGTTCTTC.

The chain is built from TRBV7-8 and TRBJ1-4; D remains unclear. The germline CDR1 and CDR2 sequences are SGHVS and FQNEAQ. This CDR3 is built from 17 residues. Trimming stripped 2 bases from V and 0 bases from J, with 13 bases between. CDR3 amino acids: CASSLPRRLATNEKLFF. The DNA of the CDR3 is TGTGCCAGCAGCTTACCCCGCAGACTTGCAACTAATGAAAAACTGTTTTTT. The full variable domain, in which reference TRBV7-8 and TRBJ1-4 provide the parts outside the CDR3, is GAGVSQSPRYKVAKRGQDVALRCDPISGHVSLFWYQQALGQGPEFLTYFQNEAQLDKSGLPSDRFFAERPEGSVSTLKIQRTQQEDSAVYLCASSLPRRLATNEKLFFGSGTQLSVL.

The count of this clone is one. The rearrangement uses TRBV14 and TRBJ2-1; TRBD2 matches at 15 bases. Trimming cost V 4 bases and J 7 bases; bases outside gene matches: 5. The germline gives CDR1 SGHDN, CDR2 FVKESK. CDR3 length: 16 residues. The CDR3 reads CASSRTSGGALNEQFF. The CDR3 region has the DNA TGTGCCAGCAGCCGGACTAGCGGGGGGGCCTTAAATGAGCAGTTCTTC.

The chain carries TRBV10-3 and TRBJ2-1, with D possibly matching TRBD1 (6 bases). This CDR3 has 14 residues. Germline V CDR1 and CDR2: ENHRY, SYGVKD. V lost 7 bases and J lost 7, with 17 bases in between. The CDR3 region is CAINPGEVLNEQFF. CDR3 bases: TGTGCCATCAACCCAGGGGAAGTACTAAATGAGCAGTTCTTC.

Details on this clone: Other DNA sequences within the sample encode an identical CDR3. V gene TRBV9 combines with J gene TRBJ1-3, with D tentatively TRBD1 (6 bases). Looked up from germline, CDR1 is SGDLS and CDR2 is YYNGEE. This CDR3 has 16 residues. V was cut by 5 bases and J by 1 base, with 16 bases left in between. CDR3 coding DNA: TGTGCCAGCAGTGGTGATCTCAGGGGATCTGGAAACACCATATATTTT. This encodes CASSGDLRGSGNTIYF. The full variable domain, its missing parts supplied by reference TRBV9 and TRBJ1-3, is DSGVTQTPKHLITATGQRVTLRCSPRSGDLSVYWYQQSLDQGLQFLIQYYNGEERAKGNILERFSAQQFPDLHSELNLSSLELGDSALYFCASSGDLRGSGNTIYFGEGSWLTVV.

This clone was recorded once. This sequence joins TRBV11-2 and TRBJ2-3, with D possibly matching TRBD2 (6 bases). Looked up from germline, CDR1 is SGHAT and CDR2 is FQNNGV. V gave up 5 bases and J gave up 0 bases, with 12 bases separating them. The CDR3 is made up of 15 amino acids. The CDR3 coding sequence is TGTGCCAGCAGCCCAGCGGGTCTTAGCACAGATACGCAGTATTTT. It encodes CASSPAGLSTDTQYF.

This clone was picked up one time. The chain recombines TRBV19 with TRBJ1-5; TRBD1 matches at 10 bases. The CDR3 sequence is 15 residues long. The junction had 6 bases not matched to a gene; V was cut back by 3 bases and J by 7 bases. CDR1 LNHDA and CDR2 SQIVND come from the germline V gene (reference sequence). The CDR3 reads CASSMGQGLEQPQHF. The CDR3 DNA reads TGTGCCAGTAGTATGGGACAGGGGCTAGAACAGCCCCAGCATTTT.

The J gene is TRBJ2-5, the V gene TRBV11-2, with 7 bases matching TRBD2. J was trimmed by 11 bases and V by 5 bases; bases with no gene match: 11. The CDR3 loop spans 13 amino acids. Germline V lookup: CDR1 SGHAT, CDR2 FQNNGV. CDR3: CASSLGTGREQYF. The CDR3 bases are TGTGCCAGCAGCCTGGGGACGGGGCGGGAGCAGTACTTC.

This chain joins TRBV19 and TRBJ1-5; possibly TRBD1 for D (6 bases). Between the trimmed V and J ends, which lost 4 bases and 7 bases, there was a span of 17 bases. The CDR3 has 15 residues. Germline V gene lookup returns CDR1 LNHDA and CDR2 SQIVND (reference sequence). CDR3 nucleotide sequence: TGTGCCAGTAGTAACCCACAGGGTGCGTTCCAGCCCCAGCATTTT. Translated, it gives CASSNPQGAFQPQHF.

The CDR3 sequence is CASSYTGKQPQHF. The DNA for the CDR3 is TGTGCCAGCAGCTATACAGGGAAGCAGCCCCAGCATTTT. This chain uses TRBV6-5 with TRBJ1-5, with D perhaps TRBD1 (6 bases). CDR1 and CDR2 (germline): MNHEY, SVGAGI. V shed 6 bases and J shed 7 bases, with 13 bases lying between them. This CDR3 has 13 residues.

The CDR3 loop is CASSSLAGGLEQFF. CDR3 bases: TGTGCCAGCAGTTCACTAGCGGGGGGGCTTGAGCAGTTCTTC. This chain links TRBV5-4 with TRBJ2-1; 13 bases map to TRBD2. Germline CDR1 reads SGHNT; CDR2 reads YYREEE (reference sequence). This CDR3 spans 14 amino acids. V lost 5 bases, J lost 9 bases, and 5 bases stayed unmatched.

The V gene is TRBV5-1, the J gene TRBJ2-2; TRBD2 might be the D (6 bases). Trimming removed 3 bases from V and 6 bases from J, with 15 bases in between. This CDR3 is built from 15 residues. Germline V gene sequence: CDR1 SGHRS, CDR2 YFSETQ. In DNA form, the CDR3 reads TGCGCCAGCAGCTGGGATCTGGGGGGTGCCGGGGAGCTGTTTTTT. Translating gives CASSWDLGGAGELFF.

The J gene is TRBJ2-7, the V gene TRBV29-1; 9 bases align to TRBD2. V shed 2 bases, J shed 6 bases, and the junction held 11 bases outside the gene matches. This CDR3 is 15 amino acids long. Per germline, CDR1 SQVTM and CDR2 ANQGSEA. Here the CDR3 reads CSVEMLAGDPLEQYF. CDR3 nucleotides: TGCAGCGTTGAAATGTTAGCGGGAGATCCCCTCGAGCAGTACTTC.

The chain uses TRBV14 and TRBJ1-3, with 7 bases that match TRBD1. The V segment lost 4 bases and the J segment 5 bases; nucleotides outside the gene matches: 8. The CDR3 is 15 amino acids. Germline CDR1 reads SGHDN; CDR2 reads FVKESK. CDR3 sequence reads: CASSPLGTERNTIYF. The CDR3 DNA follows: TGTGCCAGCAGCCCACTTGGGACAGAAAGAAACACCATATATTTT.

The chain uses TRBV28 and TRBJ1-2; no reliable D call. Between the trimmed V and J ends, which lost 3 bases and 8 bases, there was a span of 19 bases. CDR3 length: 15 residues. Germline V CDR1 and CDR2: MDHEN, SYDVKM. Here the CDR3 reads CASSFNPGITGGYTF. CDR3 nucleotide sequence: TGTGCCAGCAGTTTCAACCCCGGGATTACGGGAGGCTACACCTTC.

The chain is built from TRBV5-1 and TRBJ2-7; 12 bases fit TRBD1. V was pared by 3 bases and J by 7 bases, with 8 bases of the junction left unmatched. The CDR3 extends over 15 amino acids. CDR1 and CDR2 from the germline V gene are SGHRS and YFSETQ. CDR3 in DNA: TGCGCCAGCAGCTCCCCGGGACAGGGGGCGCGGGAGCAGTACTTC. Amino acids: CASSSPGQGAREQYF.

The chain uses TRBV5-4 and TRBJ1-1, with D tentatively TRBD1 (6 bases). The V gene lost 0 bases and the J gene lost 7 bases, with 16 bases spanning the gap. The germline gives CDR1 SGHNT, CDR2 YYREEE (reference sequence). The length of the CDR3 is 15 residues. Written as DNA, the CDR3 is TGTGCCAGCAGCTTGGGACAGCTGGAACAGGGTGAAGCTTTCTTT. It is translated as CASSLGQLEQGEAFF.

This chain joins TRBV2 and TRBJ1-1; TRBD1 matches 11 bases. The CDR3 sequence is 14 residues long. V shed 8 bases and J 2 bases; nucleotides not matched to a gene: 4. CDR1 and CDR2 from the germline V gene are SNHLY and FYNNEI. Here the CDR3 DNA reads TGTGCCAGCGGACAGGGGGCCGGTAACACTGAAGCTTTCTTT. Translation: CASGQGAGNTEAFF.

The chain has TRBV28 and TRBJ1-1; D is perhaps TRBD1 (5 bases). The CDR3 runs 12 residues. CDR1 MDHEN and CDR2 SYDVKM come from the germline V gene. Trimming cost V 4 bases and J 7 bases, with 10 bases left between them. CDR3 bases: TGTGCCAGCAGTTCGGACACATTTGAAGCTTTCTTT. Encoded protein: CASSSDTFEAFF.